This T cell receptor beta chain was obtained from a study of tumor-infiltrating lymphocytes in primary liver carcinoma (dated by TCRdb to between 2016 and 2019). Concerning the study at large: Hepatocellular carcinoma (four) or combined HCC and intrahepatic cholangiocarcinoma (one) was present in the five patients, who were three men and two women aged 30 to 69 years. The 25 or so tumor region samples were profiled with Agilent mRNA microarrays so that TCRbeta repertoire diversity could be related to the local molecular phenotype. The tumors of the five patients were staged as T1-T3 N0M0, with maximum diameters ranging from roughly 4 to 10 cm. Roughly 3.5 to 8 million productive TCRbeta reads were obtained per sample, and no significant difference in read depth was found between tissue types. Reproducibility between technical replicate repertoires was high, with correlation coefficients above 0.98 and mean shared-clone rates about 0.89. A total of 35 specimens from 5 patients underwent TCRbeta repertoire sequencing, comprising about 25 tumor regions, 5 adjacent noncancerous liver tissues and 5 peripheral blood samples. The study combined TCRbeta repertoire sequencing, expression microarrays and whole-exome sequencing across five regions of each liver tumor, with adjacent normal tissue and blood.

Using a constant-region primer and ProtoScript II reverse transcriptase, TCRbeta-specific cDNA was reverse-transcribed from 500 ng total RNA. TCRbeta libraries were built with three nested multiplex PCR rounds, a slightly modified ARM-PCR procedure. Each of the first two PCR rounds ran for approximately 10 cycles and used multiplex TRBV1-TRBV30 forward primers together with a Cbeta reverse primer. Sample barcodes and Illumina adapters were added in a final 25-cycle PCR using Deep VentR polymerase. Amplicons of 200-500 bp were gel-purified with a QIAquick gel extraction kit before sequencing. An Illumina HiSeq 2500 was used to sequence the TCRbeta amplicons with 250-bp paired-end reads. Regarding the original processing steps: Quality trimming of reads was performed with Trimmomatic v0.33, and paired reads were merged with FLASH v1.2.11 so that full CDR3 sequences could be recovered. MiGEC v1.2.1b assigned V, D and J germline segments to the rearranged TCRbeta sequences. Clonotype statistics and Shannon-Wiener diversity indices were computed with VDJtools v1.0.0. To cut down on sampling bias, every analysis after diversity analysis relied on just the 250 most abundant clonotypes from each sample. The public reads were reanalyzed by TCRdb: fastp trimming at Q25, MiXCR alignment, in-frame beta chains only. Each CDR3 protein gets just one entry, which takes the most common genes and DNA from the rows behind it. TCRdb's processing, not the study's, gives the V and J calls here. Present in this sample are 20,000 to 25,000 distinct CDR3 sequences, 65% to 85% of which were seen just once. The leading ten clones occupy more than 35% of the sample.

Without any cell sorting, total RNA and DNA were co-extracted from about 21-30 mg of bulk tissue using the AllPrep DNA/RNA mini kit. Surgical resection was performed in China between late 2015 and early 2016 on about 5 patients with histopathologically diagnosed primary liver carcinoma. Patients had chronic HBV infection and were treatment-naive at sampling. Five spatially separated regions were sampled from each tumor: the superior, inferior, left-lateral and right-lateral poles, plus the tumor centre. More than 85% viable tumor cells were found by histology in every tumor sample. Fresh tumor and adjacent tissue pieces were bisected, with one half stored in RNAlater at -80 degrees C and the other half sent for histology. Germline trimming amounts to 5 bases on V and 1 base on J, with 11 as the count of junction bases outside the gene matches. 18 amino acids form the CDR3, both terminal residues included. Just the 54-base CDR3 DNA is kept, in frame starting at base 1. Looking up the germline V gene yields CDR1 SGHNT and CDR2 YENEEA.

Study-wide conclusions, independent of this receptor: Only the TCR beta chain was sequenced, which likely underestimates true repertoire diversity because unpaired alpha chains were not captured. Since the samples were bulk and unsorted, there was no way to compare CD4+ and CD8+ T cell repertoires. Only about 7.5-24% of top clones were present in all five regions of a tumor, suggesting spatial heterogeneity of tumor-infiltrating T cells. The top 250 clones made up a significantly larger repertoire fraction in tumors than in blood (p = 0.039). Repertoire overlap was higher between tumor regions (mean roughly 36%) than tumor-adjacent (approximately 17%) or tumor-blood (about 14%) pairs, consistent with antigen-driven expansion. Only five patients were included in the study, and the authors note that the findings should be validated in a larger study.

On this clonotype itself: Its cognate antigen has yet to be identified. Given the absence of the conserved phenylalanine or tryptophan at the CDR3 end, a read error is likely.

Material for sequencing was liver tumor tissue from sampling region 1. The meaning of the sample's cell subset or site label: tumor region T1, superior pole. The source of this sequence is a middle-aged man with primary liver carcinoma and hepatitis B virus infection. The chain links TRBV11-3 with TRBJ2-1, and 10 bases in between align with TRBD1. The nucleotide sequence reads as follows: TGTGCCAGCAGCGGAGGTGGGGCGGGACAGGGGTCCTACAATGAGCAGTTCTTA. Translated, it gives CASSGGGAGQGSYNEQFL.